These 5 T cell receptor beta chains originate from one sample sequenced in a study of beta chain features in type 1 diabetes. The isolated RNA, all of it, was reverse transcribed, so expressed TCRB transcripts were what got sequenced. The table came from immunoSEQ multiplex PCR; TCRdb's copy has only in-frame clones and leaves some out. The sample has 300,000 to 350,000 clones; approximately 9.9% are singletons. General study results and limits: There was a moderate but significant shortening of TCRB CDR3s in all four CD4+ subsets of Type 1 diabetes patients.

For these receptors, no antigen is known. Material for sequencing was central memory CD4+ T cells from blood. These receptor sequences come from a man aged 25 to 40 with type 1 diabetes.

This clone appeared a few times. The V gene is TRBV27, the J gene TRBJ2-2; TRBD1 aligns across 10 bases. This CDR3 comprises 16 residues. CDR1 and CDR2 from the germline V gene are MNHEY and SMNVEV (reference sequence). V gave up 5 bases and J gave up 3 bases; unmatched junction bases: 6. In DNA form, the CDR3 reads TGTGCCAGCAGTCCGGGACAGGGGTACCACACCGGGGAGCTGTTTTTT. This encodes CASSPGQGYHTGELFF.

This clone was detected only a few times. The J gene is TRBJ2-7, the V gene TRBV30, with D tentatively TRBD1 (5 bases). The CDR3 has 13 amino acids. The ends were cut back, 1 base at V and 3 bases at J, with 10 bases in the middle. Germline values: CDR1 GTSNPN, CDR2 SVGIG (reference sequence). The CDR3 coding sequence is TGTGCCTGGAGTGAAGGGGTCTACTACGAGCAGTACTTC. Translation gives CAWSEGVYYEQYF.

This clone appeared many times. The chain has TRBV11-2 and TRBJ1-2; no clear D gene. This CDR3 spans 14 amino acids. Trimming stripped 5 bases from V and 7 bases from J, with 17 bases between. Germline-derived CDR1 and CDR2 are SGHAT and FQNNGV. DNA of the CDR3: TGTGCCAGCAGCCAGGCCCTTGCCTCAGGTGGCTACACCTTC. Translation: CASSQALASGGYTF.

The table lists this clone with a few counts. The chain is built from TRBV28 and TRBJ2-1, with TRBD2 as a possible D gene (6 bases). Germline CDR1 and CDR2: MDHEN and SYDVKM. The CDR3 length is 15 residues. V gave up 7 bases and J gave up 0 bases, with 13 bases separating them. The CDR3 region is CASNVAAFSYNEQFF. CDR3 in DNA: TGTGCCAGCAACGTAGCGGCTTTCTCCTACAATGAGCAGTTCTTC.

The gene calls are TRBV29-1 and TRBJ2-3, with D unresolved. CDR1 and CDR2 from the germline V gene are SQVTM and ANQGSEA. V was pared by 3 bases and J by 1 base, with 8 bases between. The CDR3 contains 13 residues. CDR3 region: CSVEWPGTDTQYF. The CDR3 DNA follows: TGCAGCGTTGAGTGGCCAGGCACAGATACGCAGTATTTT.